This entry features one TCR beta chain sequence. Its antigen is not identified. The sample is drawn from a study of cytotoxic CD8 clonotypes in ibrutinib-treated CLL. Study-level background: Results showed around 24 partial and 2 complete responses; following median roughly 70 months, roughly 15 remained remitted, approximately twelve advanced. Average yields of about 260,000 productive templates and tens of thousands of productive rearrangements characterized the samples.

Sequenced by immunoSEQ multiplex PCR; TCRdb stores in-frame clones only, minus some. The repertoire has approximately 190,000 clones, roughly 65% of them found once; the top ten carry roughly 6.4%. This CDR3 has 18 amino acids. The germline V gene has CDR1 SGHTA and CDR2 FQGNSA. Unmatched junction bases numbered 7, after V lost 5 bases and J lost 2 bases. Findings of the study overall: Public clonotypes occurred uncommonly; on treatment, they contracted or remained stable. Clonality showed a rise at ibrutinib response that reversed toward baseline at progression.

The origin of this receptor is a human donor with chronic lymphocytic leukemia. The rearrangement links TRBV7-2 to TRBJ2-6, with 12 bases identical to TRBD1. The sequenced sample was PBMCs, obtained after 12 months of ibrutinib treatment. For the CDR3, the DNA is TGTGCCAGCAGCGCGGGGGGACAGGGGGCGCCTGGGGCCAACGTCCTGACTTTC. It yields the protein CASSAGGQGAPGANVLTF.